This TCR beta chain was captured in a study of T cell changes during pregnancy in multiple sclerosis (dated by TCRdb to the late 2010s). As for the study more broadly: The study examined how the T cell repertoire changed over the course of pregnancy in women with multiple sclerosis.

To note about this clone: Its antigen remains undetermined. Base qualities are not at hand, and no much larger clone is one base apart.

Receptor libraries were prepared by the immunoSEQ multiplex PCR assay. TCRdb's version of the immuneACCESS table is confined to in-frame rearrangements and falls short of the full clone set. An unresolved V gene accounts for under half of the shortfall where checked; the remainder is of unknown origin. The sample data list some 59,000 clones, and roughly 93% of these were observed just once. The ten biggest clones cover 1.3% of the sample. V and J lose 2 bases and 1 base, and a span of 11 bases separates them. The cysteine opens and the phenylalanine closes a CDR3 of 15 amino acids. Here the CDR3 DNA is all that survives: 45 bases in frame from base 1. The germline V gene gives CDR1 as SGHTA and CDR2 as FQGNSA.

The sequencing used peripheral blood, collected in the second trimester of pregnancy. In this chain, TRBV7-2 is recombined with TRBJ1-1; no D gene can be assigned with confidence. The sequence was obtained from a female donor with multiple sclerosis, enrolled in a pregnancy study. The CDR3 amino acid sequence is: CASSLSTARNTEAFF. The nucleotide sequence reads as follows: TGTGCCAGCAGCTTAAGTACAGCACGGAACACTGAAGCTTTCTTT.